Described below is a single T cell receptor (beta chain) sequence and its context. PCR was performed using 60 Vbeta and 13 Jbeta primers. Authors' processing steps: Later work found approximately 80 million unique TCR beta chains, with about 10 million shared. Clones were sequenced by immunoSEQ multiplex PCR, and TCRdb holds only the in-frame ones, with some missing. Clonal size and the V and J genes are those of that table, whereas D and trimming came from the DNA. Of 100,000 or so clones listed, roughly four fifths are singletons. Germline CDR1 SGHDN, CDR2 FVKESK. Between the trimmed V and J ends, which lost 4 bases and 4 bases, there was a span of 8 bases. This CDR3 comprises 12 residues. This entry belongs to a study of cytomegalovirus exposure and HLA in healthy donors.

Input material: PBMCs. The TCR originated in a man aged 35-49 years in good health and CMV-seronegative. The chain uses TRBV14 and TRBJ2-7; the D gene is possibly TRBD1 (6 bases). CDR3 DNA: TGTGCCAGCAGCCCGGACAGATACGAGCAGTACTTC. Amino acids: CASSPDRYEQYF. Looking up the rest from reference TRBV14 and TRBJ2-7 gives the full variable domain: EAGVTQFPSHSVIEKGQTVTLRCDPISGHDNLYWYRRVMGKEIKFLLHFVKESKQDESGMPNNRFLAERTGGTYSTLKVQPAELEDSGVYFCASSPDRYEQYFGPGTRLTVT.